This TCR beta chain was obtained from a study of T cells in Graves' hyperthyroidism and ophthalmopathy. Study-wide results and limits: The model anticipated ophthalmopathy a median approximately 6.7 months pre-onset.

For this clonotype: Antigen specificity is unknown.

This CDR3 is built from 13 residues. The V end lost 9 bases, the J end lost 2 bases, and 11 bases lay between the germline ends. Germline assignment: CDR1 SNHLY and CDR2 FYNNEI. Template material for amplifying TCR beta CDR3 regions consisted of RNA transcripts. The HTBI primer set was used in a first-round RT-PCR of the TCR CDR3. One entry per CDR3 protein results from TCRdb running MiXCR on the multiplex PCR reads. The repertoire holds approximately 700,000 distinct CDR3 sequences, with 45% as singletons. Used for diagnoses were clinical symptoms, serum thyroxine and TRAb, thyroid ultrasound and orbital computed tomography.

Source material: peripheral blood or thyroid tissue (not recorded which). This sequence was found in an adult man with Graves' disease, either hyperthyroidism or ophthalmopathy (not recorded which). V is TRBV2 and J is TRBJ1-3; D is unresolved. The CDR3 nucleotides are TGTGCCAGTGCACCGGACCCTGGAAACACCATATATTTT. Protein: CASAPDPGNTIYF.